This record covers a single TCR beta chain. Its antigen is undetermined. This record belongs to a study of beta chain features in type 1 diabetes. General observations from the study: The cDNA sequencing approach could over-represent high-TCR-expressing cells. Naive, central memory and Treg TCRB repertoires appeared more alike in patients than in healthy donors.

The sequenced template was cDNA made from the entire isolated RNA. Sequenced by immunoSEQ multiplex PCR; TCRdb stores in-frame clones only, minus some. The table includes about 620,000 clones, roughly a sixth detected once. CDR1 and CDR2 from the germline V gene are SEHNR and FQNEAQ (reference sequence). The CDR3 runs to 15 residues. Losses at the gene ends were 5 bases for V and 0 bases for J; bases not matched to a gene: 4. This TCR derives from a man aged 18 to 29 in good health. The rearrangement links TRBV7-9 to TRBJ1-1, with 9 bases matching TRBD1. The material sequenced was naive CD4+ T cells from blood. The DNA of the CDR3 is TGTGCCAGCAGCCAAAGGACAGGGGTGAACACTGAAGCTTTCTTT. It encodes CASSQRTGVNTEAFF.